These 23 T cell receptor beta chains were all obtained from the same sample, sequenced in a study of T cells in Graves' hyperthyroidism and ophthalmopathy. From RNA transcripts, TCR beta CDR3 regions were amplified. Researchers ran a first-round RT-PCR on the TCR CDR3 using the HTBI primer set. From the multiplex PCR reads, TCRdb called clonotypes with MiXCR, one entry per CDR3 protein. The sample comprises over 450,000 distinct CDR3 sequences, roughly 14% of which are singletons, and less than 20% rests with the top ten. Sequenced sample: blood. The receptors shown here come from a woman aged 18-29 years with Graves' hyperthyroidism.

This clonotype showed up many times. V is TRBV3-1 and J is TRBJ1-5; D might be TRBD1 (6 bases). The CDR3 spans 14 residues. Between the trimmed V and J ends, which lost 0 bases and 5 bases, there was a span of 8 bases. Germline-derived CDR1 and CDR2 are LGHDT and YNNKEL (reference sequence). The CDR3 spells CASSQEGGYQPQHF. CDR3 sequence (DNA): TGTGCCAGCAGCCAAGAAGGGGGTTATCAGCCCCAGCATTTT.

This clonotype was counted a few times. The rearrangement joins TRBV7-9 to TRBJ1-1, with unresolved D. Germline loops: CDR1 SEHNR, CDR2 FQNEAQ (reference sequence). CDR3 length equals 14 residues. The ends were cut back, 4 bases at V and 5 bases at J, with 14 bases in the middle. CDR3 region: CASSSSWTGTEAFF. CDR3 DNA: TGTGCCAGCAGCTCTAGCTGGACGGGGACTGAAGCTTTCTTT.

This clonotype was counted only a few times. The genes are TRBV7-2 and TRBJ2-1, with 8 nucleotides matching TRBD2. V shed 8 bases and J 6 bases; nucleotides not matched to a gene: 12. CDR3 size: 15 residues. Germline assignment: CDR1 SGHTA and CDR2 FQGNSA. As DNA, the CDR3 is TGTGCCAGCTCCCCCTTAGCAGCGGGAGTCAATGAGCAGTTCTTC. Protein product: CASSPLAAGVNEQFF.

This clonotype was counted at least ten times. The chain carries TRBV7-9 and TRBJ1-2; the D is unclear. The V gene's germline CDR1 is SEHNR and CDR2 FQNEAQ (reference sequence). The CDR3 sequence is 19 residues long. V lost 0 bases and J lost 3, with 23 bases in between. The CDR3 protein is CASSLATRGPDVGDYGYTF. CDR3 DNA sequence: TGTGCCAGCAGCTTAGCGACCCGGGGTCCCGACGTCGGAGACTATGGCTACACCTTC. The full variable domain, with the rest looked up from reference TRBV7-9 and TRBJ1-2, is DTGVSQNPRHKITKRGQNVTFRCDPISEHNRLYWYRQTLGQGPEFLTYFQNEAQLEKSRLLSDRFSAERPKGSFSTLEIQRTEQGDSAMYLCASSLATRGPDVGDYGYTFGSGTRLTVV.

This clonotype has ten or more counts. The chain is built from TRBV6-5 and TRBJ1-2, with 10 bases aligning to TRBD1. The length of the CDR3 is 15 residues. Trimming at V came to 3 bases and at J to 8 bases, leaving 9 bases not matched to a gene. Germline loops: CDR1 MNHEY, CDR2 SVGAGI. The CDR3 reads CASSYQRTGGSGYTF. The CDR3 DNA reads as TGTGCCAGCAGTTATCAAAGGACAGGGGGTAGCGGCTACACCTTC.

This chain joins TRBV7-2 and TRBJ1-2; D is unresolved. This CDR3 comprises 15 residues. CDR1 is SGHTA and CDR2 is FQGNSA in the germline V gene. Trimming took 2 bases from V and 8 from J, leaving 18 bases between them. DNA for the CDR3: TGTGCCAGCAGCTTATCCCCGCCCCCGCCCCAAGGCTACACCTTC. Translating it yields CASSLSPPPPQGYTF.

At least ten counts were recorded for this clonotype. The chain links TRBV19 to TRBJ1-2; D is uncertain. CDR1 is LNHDA and CDR2 is SQIVND in the germline V gene (reference sequence). CDR3 length equals 15 residues. The ends were cut back, 6 bases at V and 5 bases at J, with 19 bases in the middle. This chain's CDR3 is CASRSGLGILYGYTF. The DNA of the CDR3 is TGTGCCAGTAGATCGGGATTGGGGATTCTGTATGGCTACACCTTC. The entire variable domain, with the rest obtained from reference TRBV19 and TRBJ1-2, is as follows: DGGITQSPKYLFRKEGQNVTLSCEQNLNHDAMYWYRQDPGQGLRLIYYSQIVNDFQKGDIAEGYSVSREKKESFPLTVTSAQKNPTAFYLCASRSGLGILYGYTFGSGTRLTVV.

The rearrangement joins TRBV6-1 to TRBJ2-5, with 8 bases lining up with TRBD1. Per germline, CDR1 MNHNS and CDR2 SASEGT. This CDR3 spans 14 amino acids. V lost 6 bases to trimming and J lost 5 bases; unmatched junction nucleotides: 8. CDR3 sequence reads: CASSPLTGGETQYF. For the CDR3, the DNA is TGTGCCAGCAGCCCACTTACAGGGGGGGAGACCCAGTACTTC.

The chain links TRBV18 to TRBJ1-3; TRBD1 might be the D (5 bases). Looked up from germline, CDR1 is KGHSH and CDR2 is LQKENI. This CDR3 is 14 amino acids long. V shed 5 bases and J shed 3 bases, with 11 bases lying between them. The CDR3, as DNA: TGTGCCAGCTCAGGCCGCAGGGATGGAAACACCATATATTTT. Translation: CASSGRRDGNTIYF.

This chain uses TRBV19 with TRBJ2-1; D call uncertain. This CDR3 contains 15 residues. V was trimmed by 4 bases and J by 7 bases, leaving 17 bases between them. CDR1 LNHDA and CDR2 SQIVND come from the germline V gene (reference sequence). The CDR3 loop reads CASSTPSLLQNEQFF. The CDR3, as DNA: TGTGCCAGTAGTACCCCGTCACTACTACAGAATGAGCAGTTCTTC.

This rearrangement joins TRBV19 to TRBJ2-1, with TRBD2 matching over 9 bases. The germline V gene encodes CDR1 LNHDA and CDR2 SQIVND (reference sequence). The V and J ends lost 5 bases and 4 bases, in that order; junction bases with no gene match: 3. This CDR3 region has 14 residues. CDR3 residues: CASSRTSAYNEQFF. CDR3 in DNA: TGTGCCAGTAGTCGGACTAGCGCGTACAATGAGCAGTTCTTC. Together with reference TRBV19 and TRBJ2-1, the CDR3 gives the full variable domain: DGGITQSPKYLFRKEGQNVTLSCEQNLNHDAMYWYRQDPGQGLRLIYYSQIVNDFQKGDIAEGYSVSREKKESFPLTVTSAQKNPTAFYLCASSRTSAYNEQFFGPGTRLTVL.

This clonotype showed up many times. This chain uses TRBV19 with TRBJ2-7; 11 bases fit TRBD2. The CDR3 runs 16 residues. Per the germline V gene, CDR1 is LNHDA and CDR2 is SQIVND (reference sequence). V shed 3 bases, J shed 2 bases, and the junction held 6 bases outside the gene matches. DNA of the CDR3: TGTGCCAGTAGTATGTCCCCGGGACTAGCGGCCTACGAGCAGTACTTC. Translating gives CASSMSPGLAAYEQYF.

This clonotype was picked up many times. The chain combines TRBV7-3 with TRBJ1-1; TRBD1 aligns across 9 bases. V was clipped by 2 bases and J by 2 bases; unmatched bases: 6. Germline V gene lookup returns CDR1 SGHTA and CDR2 FQGTGA. There are 16 residues in the CDR3. This chain's CDR3 is CASSLQDRGGNTEAFF. CDR3 sequence (DNA): TGTGCCAGCAGCTTACAGGACAGGGGAGGAAACACTGAAGCTTTCTTT.

This clonotype was detected many times. This chain links TRBV11-2 with TRBJ2-2, with no clear D. V dropped 2 bases and J dropped 7 bases, with 8 bases sitting between them. CDR1 SGHAT and CDR2 FQNNGV come from the germline V gene. The CDR3 covers 13 residues. This CDR3 reads CASSLYADGELFF. The DNA of the CDR3 is TGTGCCAGCAGCTTATATGCTGACGGGGAGCTGTTTTTT. The whole variable domain, filled in from reference TRBV11-2 and TRBJ2-2, reads EAGVAQSPRYKIIEKRQSVAFWCNPISGHATLYWYQQILGQGPKLLIQFQNNGVVDDSQLPKDRFSAERLKGVDSTLKIQPAKLEDSAVYLCASSLYADGELFFGEGSRLTVL.

The chain uses TRBV19 and TRBJ2-5, with TRBD2 identical over 8 bases. This CDR3 spans 14 amino acids. The germline gives CDR1 LNHDA, CDR2 SQIVND (reference sequence). Losses at the gene ends were 7 bases for V and 2 bases for J; bases not matched to a gene: 6. The CDR3 coding sequence is TGTGCCAGTAAGTCCTTAGCGGGACAAGAGACCCAGTACTTC. This codes for CASKSLAGQETQYF.

This clonotype was seen more than once but under ten times. The chain uses TRBV19 and TRBJ2-2; either TRBD1 or TRBD2 may supply D (5 bases each). CDR1 LNHDA and CDR2 SQIVND come from the germline V gene (reference sequence). This CDR3 contains 13 residues. Trimming stripped 5 bases from V and 6 bases from J, with 10 bases between. CDR3 in DNA: TGTGCCAGTAGTGCGCGAGGGGCCGGGGAGCTGTTTTTT. This codes for CASSARGAGELFF.

This clonotype was counted many times. This sequence joins TRBV5-4 and TRBJ1-2, with a tentative D call TRBD1 (5 bases). Germline V CDR1 and CDR2: SGHNT, YYREEE (reference sequence). This CDR3 comprises 14 residues. Deletions cut 4 bases from V and 3 bases from J, with 13 bases between. CDR3 bases: TGTGCCAGCAGCGGTCGGGGGGAATACTATGGCTACACCTTC. This encodes CASSGRGEYYGYTF.

This clonotype was seen many times. The rearrangement joins TRBV24-1 to TRBJ1-1, with 8 positions matching TRBD1. The J segment lost 1 base and the V segment lost 4 bases, leaving 4 bases of the junction unmatched. The V gene's germline CDR1 is KGHDR and CDR2 SFDVKD. The CDR3 covers 15 residues. Written as DNA, the CDR3 is TGTGCCACCAGTGACGGTACAGGGGGGAACACTGAAGCTTTCTTT. The encoded protein is CATSDGTGGNTEAFF.

In this sample, this clonotype turned up a few times. The chain joins TRBV7-8 to TRBJ1-2; 9 positions agree with TRBD1. J gave up 4 bases and V 5 bases, and 8 bases lay outside the gene matches. This CDR3 contains 15 residues. Germline V gives CDR1 SGHVS, CDR2 FQNEAQ. As DNA, the CDR3 is TGTGCCAGCAGCACCACGGGGACAGGGACCTATGGCTACACCTTC. It encodes CASSTTGTGTYGYTF.

The table lists this clonotype with many counts. The chain links TRBV29-1 to TRBJ1-1; no reliable D call. The V gene's germline CDR1 is SQVTM and CDR2 ANQGSEA. The CDR3 totals 13 residues. V shed 3 bases and J shed 1 base, with 9 bases lying between them. CDR3: CSVDRRWNTEAFF. The CDR3 bases are TGCAGCGTTGACAGGCGGTGGAACACTGAAGCTTTCTTT.

In this sample, this clonotype turned up many times. CDR3 nucleotides: TGCGCCAGCAGCACCGGGACAGCAAATTCACCCCTCCACTTT. Encoded protein: CASSTGTANSPLHF. The chain couples TRBV5-1 to TRBJ1-6; 7 positions agree with TRBD1. CDR3 length: 14 residues. CDR1 and CDR2 from the germline V gene are SGHRS and YFSETQ. J was trimmed by 7 bases and V by 4 bases; bases with no gene match: 5.

The rearrangement joins TRBV7-6 to TRBJ1-5, with D uncertain. The length of the CDR3 is 13 residues. Trimming removed 6 bases at V and 3 bases at J, with 9 bases between. Germline V gives CDR1 SGHVS, CDR2 FNYEAQ. This CDR3 is CASSISLNQPQHF. The CDR3 DNA follows: TGTGCCAGCAGTATCTCCCTCAATCAGCCCCAGCATTTT.

The chain recombines TRBV11-2 with TRBJ2-1; 13 bases align to TRBD2. CDR3 length equals 17 residues. Trimming at V came to 0 bases and at J to 8 bases, leaving 7 bases not matched to a gene. Per the germline V gene, CDR1 is SGHAT and CDR2 is FQNNGV. CDR3 nucleotide sequence: TGTGCCAGCAGCTTAGAATTAGGACTAGCGGGAGAATATGAGCAGTTCTTC. It encodes CASSLELGLAGEYEQFF.